One sample yielded the 28 T cell receptor beta chains listed below, sequenced in a study of T cells after posttransplantation cyclophosphamide. Assay used: immunoSEQ multiplex PCR; TCRdb lists only in-frame clones, some missing. The sample offers 7,000 to 9,000 clones and no singletons, the top ten holding more than 9%. Cyclophosphamide on days +3 and +4 followed busulfan-fludarabine conditioning and a marrow graft. Sequencing was performed on PBMCs, taken after allogeneic stem cell transplant with posttransplant cyclophosphamide. Every receptor here comes from a female patient aged 45-65 years who received an allogeneic stem cell transplant from a related donor, was CMV-positive, and had no GVHD. Some of these T cells may belong to the graft donor.

The rearrangement links TRBV29-1 to TRBJ2-2; 7 bases are a match to TRBD1. V lost 7 bases and J lost 4; bases outside the gene matches: 12. This CDR3 has 15 amino acids. In germline, CDR1 is SQVTM, CDR2 ANQGSEA. The CDR3 nucleotides read TGCAGCGCCTCTGGGCAGGGGGATGGCACCGGGGAGCTGTTTTTT. It codes for CSASGQGDGTGELFF.

This clone came up many times. This chain links TRBV6-5 with TRBJ2-1; a weak D match, TRBD2 (5 bases). Trimming pared 10 bases from V and 3 bases from J, leaving 16 bases between. The CDR3 length is 14 residues. CDR1 is MNHEY, CDR2 SVGAGI, per germline. Here the CDR3 DNA reads TGTGCCACCACCCGGGGTGCGGACTACAATGAGCAGTTCTTC. It is translated as CATTRGADYNEQFF.

This clone has a count of ten or more. Other DNA variants within this sample encode the same CDR3. The chain carries TRBV9 and TRBJ2-5; D possibly corresponds to TRBD1 (5 bases). Between the trimmed V and J ends, which lost 0 bases and 1 base, there was a span of 7 bases. This CDR3 comprises 14 residues. CDR1 and CDR2 from the germline V gene are SGDLS and YYNGEE. CDR3 residues: CASSVEGLQETQYF. The CDR3 DNA reads TGTGCCAGCAGCGTAGAGGGGCTCCAAGAGACCCAGTACTTC.

The sample holds many counts of this clone. The chain has TRBV19 and TRBJ2-3; D gene unclear. V lost 3 bases, J lost 1 base, and 8 bases lay in between. CDR1 and CDR2 from the germline V gene are LNHDA and SQIVND (reference sequence). The CDR3 loop spans 14 amino acids. The CDR3 region has the DNA TGTGCCAGTAGTATTACTCGGGGCACAGATACGCAGTATTTT. As protein: CASSITRGTDTQYF.

This clone was detected many times. The junction and the germline gene differ at one end; a read error may be behind it. The chain uses TRBV30 and TRBJ1-1, with TRBD1 as a possible D gene (6 bases). CDR3 length equals 13 residues. From germline, CDR1 is GTSNPN and CDR2 SVGIG (reference sequence). CDR3 region: CAWSWRGGSRARF. The DNA of the CDR3 is TGTGCCTGGAGCTGGAGGGGGGGCTCCCGGGCCCGATTT.

By frequency in the sample, this clone is medium-sized. The V call is TRBV7-9, the J call TRBJ2-1, with TRBD1 matching over 8 bases. Per the germline V gene, CDR1 is SEHNR and CDR2 is FQNEAQ (reference sequence). CDR3 length equals 15 residues. Trimming took 5 bases from V and 7 from J; bases not matched to a gene: 10. CDR3: CASSPGQGVKNEQFF. DNA of the CDR3: TGTGCCAGCAGCCCCGGACAGGGTGTTAAGAATGAGCAGTTCTTC.

This clone was seen at least ten times. The chain recombines TRBV5-1 with TRBJ1-1, with D unresolved. This CDR3 contains 15 residues. Trimming left V 0 bases short and J 3 bases short, with 12 bases between. Per germline, CDR1 SGHRS and CDR2 YFSETQ. The CDR3 DNA sequence: TGCGCCAGCAGCTTGGGGTGGAGCGATCACACTGAAGCTTTCTTT. It specifies CASSLGWSDHTEAFF.

This clone has a count of ten or more. The chain links TRBV19 to TRBJ1-1; 9 nucleotides align to TRBD1. Germline CDR1 and CDR2: LNHDA and SQIVND (reference sequence). V was pared by 4 bases and J by 3 bases, with 9 bases of the junction left unmatched. There are 16 residues in the CDR3. The CDR3 sequence is CASSKPGQGKDTEAFF. For the CDR3, the DNA is TGTGCCAGTAGTAAGCCGGGACAGGGAAAGGACACTGAAGCTTTCTTT.

This clone was observed at least ten times. The chain carries TRBV28 and TRBJ1-1; D may be TRBD1 (6 bases). Trimming cost V 6 bases and J 2 bases, with 7 bases left between them. Germline CDR1 and CDR2: MDHEN and SYDVKM. The CDR3 contains 12 residues. The CDR3 loop is CASRTGNTEAFF. CDR3 sequence (DNA): TGTGCCAGCAGGACAGGTAACACTGAAGCTTTCTTT.

This clone was observed many times. The gene calls are TRBV5-1 and TRBJ2-3; 7 nucleotides agree with TRBD1. Germline values: CDR1 SGHRS, CDR2 YFSETQ. The junction had 3 bases not matched to a gene; V was cut back by 3 bases and J by 2 bases. The CDR3 is made up of 14 amino acids. As DNA, the CDR3 is TGCGCCAGCAGCTCGGACAGGTACACAGATACGCAGTATTTT. This sequence encodes CASSSDRYTDTQYF.

This clone was found many times. The rearrangement links TRBV28 to TRBJ2-7; the match to TRBD2 covers 9 bases. CDR1 MDHEN and CDR2 SYDVKM come from the germline V gene. This CDR3 region has 16 residues. J gave up 2 bases and V 7 bases, and 12 bases lay outside the gene matches. CDR3 protein: CASTPLTSGSPYEQYF. The CDR3 coding sequence is TGTGCCAGCACTCCGCTAACTAGCGGGTCCCCCTACGAGCAGTACTTC.

V gene TRBV24-1 combines with J gene TRBJ2-5; a possible D gene is TRBD1 (5 bases). Germline-derived CDR1 and CDR2 are KGHDR and SFDVKD. Trimming left V 4 bases short and J 4 bases short, with 12 bases between. This CDR3 has 14 residues. The chain's CDR3 is CATSDPRARETQYF. The CDR3 DNA is TGTGCCACCAGTGACCCCAGGGCCCGAGAGACCCAGTACTTC.

This clone was seen repeatedly, ten times or more. This chain joins TRBV7-9 and TRBJ1-1; 7 bases line up with TRBD1. CDR1 is SEHNR, CDR2 FQNEAQ, per germline (reference sequence). This CDR3 comprises 15 residues. The J segment lost 1 base and the V segment lost 4 bases, leaving 6 bases of the junction unmatched. The CDR3 region has the DNA TGTGCCAGCAGCTCAGACCGACAGGGGAACACTGAAGCTTTCTTT. It yields the protein CASSSDRQGNTEAFF.

This clone was seen many times. The rearrangement joins TRBV13 to TRBJ2-5; D uncertain. Per germline, CDR1 PRHDT and CDR2 FYEKMQ (reference sequence). The CDR3 has 17 amino acids. V dropped 4 bases and J dropped 3 bases, with 21 bases sitting between them. The CDR3 reads CASSYLPMPAGKETQYF. In nucleotides, the CDR3 is TGTGCCAGCAGCTACCTCCCTATGCCCGCAGGAAAAGAGACCCAGTACTTC. Filled out from reference TRBV13 and TRBJ2-5, the complete variable domain reads AAGVIQSPRHLIKEKRETATLKCYPIPRHDTVYWYQQGPGQDPQFLISFYEKMQSDKGSIPDRFSAQQFSDYHSELNMSSLELGDSALYFCASSYLPMPAGKETQYFGPGTRLLVL.

This clone was recorded many times. This chain joins TRBV18 and TRBJ2-7; D is perhaps TRBD1 (5 bases). This CDR3 is 15 amino acids long. Trimming stripped 1 base from V and 1 base from J, with 11 bases between. The germline CDR1 and CDR2 sequences are KGHSH and LQKENI. The CDR3 loop is CASSPQGLGSYEQYF. As DNA, the CDR3 is TGTGCCAGCTCACCACAGGGGTTAGGGTCCTACGAGCAGTACTTC.

This clone came up many times. This chain links TRBV5-1 with TRBJ2-7, with 10 bases matching TRBD2. CDR1 SGHRS and CDR2 YFSETQ come from the germline V gene. V trimming: 4 bases; J trimming: 3 bases; junction bases outside the gene matches: 7. The CDR3 spans 15 residues. Written as DNA, the CDR3 is TGCGCCAGCAGCGTCTCTAGCGGGAGTTTCTACGAGCAGTACTTC. Protein: CASSVSSGSFYEQYF.

The chain joins TRBV6-5 to TRBJ2-5, with 7 bases identical to TRBD2. The CDR3 runs 12 residues. V dropped 5 bases and J dropped 5; count of bases not matched to a gene: 2. Per germline, CDR1 MNHEY and CDR2 SVGAGI. The CDR3 sequence is CASSPGGETQYF. In DNA form, the CDR3 reads TGTGCCAGCAGTCCCGGGGGGGAGACCCAGTACTTC.

By proportion, this clone is medium-sized. J is TRBJ1-1 and V is TRBV11-2, with a possible D match to TRBD1 (5 bases). The germline V gene encodes CDR1 SGHAT and CDR2 FQNNGV. V lost 2 bases, J lost 7 bases, and 8 bases lay in between. The CDR3 contains 12 residues. The CDR3 reads CASSLTGGEAFF. The CDR3 coding sequence is TGTGCCAGCAGCTTAACGGGGGGTGAAGCTTTCTTT. Using reference TRBV11-2 and TRBJ1-1 for the parts outside the CDR3, the full variable domain is EAGVAQSPRYKIIEKRQSVAFWCNPISGHATLYWYQQILGQGPKLLIQFQNNGVVDDSQLPKDRFSAERLKGVDSTLKIQPAKLEDSAVYLCASSLTGGEAFFGQGTRLTVV.

This clone was observed many times. The chain couples TRBV13 to TRBJ2-1, with 8 bases that match TRBD1. Per germline, CDR1 PRHDT and CDR2 FYEKMQ (reference sequence). The CDR3 has 16 amino acids. V shed 5 bases and J 9 bases; nucleotides not matched to a gene: 15. The CDR3 nucleotides read TGTGCCAGCAGCCCCCCCCGATCGGACAGGGAGGCTGAGCAGTTCTTC. Amino acids: CASSPPRSDREAEQFF. The entire variable domain, with the rest obtained from reference TRBV13 and TRBJ2-1, is as follows: AAGVIQSPRHLIKEKRETATLKCYPIPRHDTVYWYQQGPGQDPQFLISFYEKMQSDKGSIPDRFSAQQFSDYHSELNMSSLELGDSALYFCASSPPRSDREAEQFFGPGTRLTVL.

This clone was found many times. The genes are TRBV11-3 and TRBJ2-1; 8 bases align to TRBD2. The CDR3 covers 16 residues. Germline assignment: CDR1 SGHNT and CDR2 YENEEA. Unmatched junction bases numbered 13, after V lost 5 bases and J lost 7 bases. The DNA of the CDR3 is TGTGCCAGCAGCCTCGGAGGGTGGCGGGAGGTAAATGAGCAGTTCTTC. The encoded protein is CASSLGGWREVNEQFF.

This clone was counted ten times or more. The genes are TRBV27 and TRBJ2-2; D not resolved. Germline CDR1 and CDR2: MNHEY and SMNVEV (reference sequence). CDR3 length equals 12 residues. Trimming pared 6 bases from V and 3 bases from J, leaving 5 bases between. The CDR3 bases are TGTGCCAGCAGACAGCACACCGGGGAGCTGTTTTTT. This codes for CASRQHTGELFF.

This clone was counted at least ten times. The rearrangement uses TRBV5-1 and TRBJ2-7; TRBD2 matches at 7 bases. CDR3 length equals 13 residues. The germline CDR1 and CDR2 sequences are SGHRS and YFSETQ. The V and J ends lost 2 bases and 1 base, in that order; junction bases with no gene match: 0. This CDR3 reads CASSLAGSYEQYF. As DNA, the CDR3 is TGCGCCAGCAGCTTAGCGGGGTCCTACGAGCAGTACTTC.

This clone appeared many times. The chain joins TRBV6-1 to TRBJ1-5; possible D gene TRBD1, 5 bases. Trimming took off 7 bases at V and 4 bases at J, with 11 bases between the two ends. This CDR3 has 13 amino acids. Germline loops: CDR1 MNHNS, CDR2 SASEGT. The CDR3, as DNA: TGTGCCAGCACCATACAGGAGAATCAGCCCCAGCATTTT. Its translation is CASTIQENQPQHF.

This clone was recorded at least ten times. The chain joins TRBV29-1 to TRBJ2-7, with 8 bases matching TRBD1. The V gene's germline CDR1 is SQVTM and CDR2 ANQGSEA. V lost 7 bases and J lost 7; bases outside the gene matches: 12. The CDR3 extends over 13 amino acids. The CDR3 reads CSGAGGAVEEQYF. The CDR3 coding sequence is TGCAGCGGTGCAGGGGGCGCGGTGGAAGAGCAGTACTTC.

This clone was found many times. The rearrangement uses TRBV6-2 or TRBV6-3 and TRBJ1-1; D may be TRBD1 (6 bases). Germline V lookup: CDR1 MNHEY, CDR2 SVGEGT. CDR3 length: 14 amino acids. The V end was cut by 11 bases, the J end by 0 bases, with 16 bases between. CDR3: CAVGRGALNTEAFF. In DNA form, the CDR3 reads TGTGCCGTCGGGCGGGGGGCTTTGAACACTGAAGCTTTCTTT.

The table lists this clone with a few counts. Here the CDR3 reads CATLAAGGTGELFF. The CDR3 bases are TGTGCCACCCTCGCAGCGGGAGGTACCGGGGAGCTGTTTTTT. The genes are TRBV6-5 and TRBJ2-2, with TRBD2 matching over 9 bases. There are 14 residues in the CDR3. V gave up 10 bases and J gave up 5 bases; unmatched junction bases: 8. CDR1 and CDR2 from the germline V gene are MNHEY and SVGAGI.

This clone was recorded at least ten times. The chain carries TRBV6-1 and TRBJ2-7; TRBD2 matches 11 bases. After removal of 8 bases from V and 3 bases from J, the junction contained 9 bases not matched to a gene. CDR3 length: 15 residues. The V gene's germline CDR1 is MNHNS and CDR2 SASEGT. This chain's CDR3 is CASSRGTSGFYEQYF. The DNA for the CDR3 is TGTGCCAGCTCGCGAGGGACTAGCGGATTCTACGAGCAGTACTTC.

This clone came up many times. The rearrangement joins TRBV5-1 to TRBJ2-7; the match to TRBD1 covers 11 bases. The CDR3 length is 16 residues. V lost 5 bases, J lost 6 bases, and 13 bases stayed unmatched. Germline V gene data show CDR1 as SGHRS and CDR2 as YFSETQ. The CDR3 DNA reads TGCGCCAGCAGTTCCGGGACAGGGGGATTGTGTGGCGAGCAGTACTTC. Protein product: CASSSGTGGLCGEQYF.